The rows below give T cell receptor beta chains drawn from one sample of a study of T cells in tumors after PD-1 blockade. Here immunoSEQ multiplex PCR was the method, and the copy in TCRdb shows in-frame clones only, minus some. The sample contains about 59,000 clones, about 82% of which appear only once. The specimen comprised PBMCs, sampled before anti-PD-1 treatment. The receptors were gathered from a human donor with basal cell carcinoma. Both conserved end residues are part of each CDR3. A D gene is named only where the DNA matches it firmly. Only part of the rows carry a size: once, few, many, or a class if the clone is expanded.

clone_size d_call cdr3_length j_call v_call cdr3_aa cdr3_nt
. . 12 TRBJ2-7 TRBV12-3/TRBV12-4 CASSLSRYEQYF TGTGCCAGCAGTTTATCCCGCTACGAGCAGTACTTC
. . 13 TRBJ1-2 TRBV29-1 CSVEEPTGYGYTF TGCAGCGTTGAAGAGCCGACAGGCTATGGCTACACCTTC
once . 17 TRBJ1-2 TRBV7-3 CASSATGPVEGFSGYTF TGTGCCAGCAGCGCCACGGGACCGGTCGAGGGTTTTTCTGGCTACACCTTC
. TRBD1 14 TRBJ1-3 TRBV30 CAWSVLTGGNTIYF TGTGCCTGGAGTGTACTGACAGGGGGAAACACCATATATTTT
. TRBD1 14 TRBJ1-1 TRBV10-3 CAISEQGKQTEAFF TGTGCCATCAGTGAACAGGGGAAGCAGACTGAAGCTTTCTTT
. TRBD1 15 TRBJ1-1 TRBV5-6 CASSATRQGNTEAFF TGTGCCAGCAGCGCTACGAGACAGGGGAACACTGAAGCTTTCTTT
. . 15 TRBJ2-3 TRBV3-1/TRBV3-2 CASSPRGERTDTQYF TGTGCCAGCAGCCCCAGGGGGGAACGCACAGATACGCAGTATTTT
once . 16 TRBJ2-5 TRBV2 CASSGEDTNLGETQYF TGTGCCAGCAGTGGGGAGGACACCAACCTCGGAGAGACCCAGTACTTC
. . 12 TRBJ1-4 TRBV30 CAWSVGREKLFF TGTGCCTGGAGTGTGGGTCGGGAAAAACTGTTTTTT
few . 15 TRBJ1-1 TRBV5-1 CASRLGNFVNTEAFF TGCGCCAGCAGGTTGGGAAACTTCGTGAACACTGAAGCTTTCTTT
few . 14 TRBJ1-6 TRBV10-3 CAISEGSSGSPLHF TGTGCCATCAGTGAAGGCAGCAGCGGATCACCCCTCCACTTT
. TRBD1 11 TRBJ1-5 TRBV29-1 CSVGTDQPQHF TGCAGCGTCGGGACAGATCAGCCCCAGCATTTT
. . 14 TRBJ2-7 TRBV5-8 CASSYNSVYYEQYF TGTGCCAGCAGCTATAACTCTGTATACTACGAGCAGTACTTC
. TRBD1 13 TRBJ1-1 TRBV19 CASSITGGPEAFF TGTGCCAGTAGTATAACAGGGGGCCCTGAAGCTTTCTTT
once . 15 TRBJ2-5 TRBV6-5 CASSYSNRAQETQYF TGTGCCAGCAGTTACTCGAACAGGGCGCAAGAGACCCAGTACTTC
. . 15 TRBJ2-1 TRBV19 CASTRGGDSYNEQFF TGTGCCAGTACTCGAGGAGGGGATTCCTACAATGAGCAGTTCTTC
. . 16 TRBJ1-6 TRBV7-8 CASSRQDRIYNSPLHF TGTGCCAGCAGCCGACAGGACAGAATTTATAATTCACCCCTCCACTTT
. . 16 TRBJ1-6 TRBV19 CASSKGPSSYNSPLHF TGTGCCAGTAGTAAGGGGCCGAGCTCCTATAATTCACCCCTCCACTTT
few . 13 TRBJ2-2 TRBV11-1 CASSLRRAGELFF TGTGCCAGCAGCTTGAGGAGAGCCGGGGAGCTGTTTTTT
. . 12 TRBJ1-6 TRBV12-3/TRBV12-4 CASTGGGSPLHF TGTGCCAGCACGGGCGGGGGTTCACCCCTCCACTTT
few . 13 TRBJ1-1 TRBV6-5 CASSYWDGTEAFF TGTGCCAGCAGTTACTGGGACGGAACTGAAGCTTTCTTT
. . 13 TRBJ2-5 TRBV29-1 CSAQRGGKETQYF TGCAGCGCCCAACGAGGGGGTAAAGAGACCCAGTACTTC
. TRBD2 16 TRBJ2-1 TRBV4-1 CASSLPPGGGYNEQFF TGCGCCAGCAGCCTACCACCGGGGGGTGGGTACAATGAGCAGTTCTTC
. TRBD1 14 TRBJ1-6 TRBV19 CASSMRDSNSPLHF TGTGCCAGTAGTATGAGGGACAGTAATTCACCCCTCCACTTT
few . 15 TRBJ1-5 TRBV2 CASSVRSSMNQPQHF TGTGCCAGCAGTGTTAGGAGTTCAATGAATCAGCCCCAGCATTTT
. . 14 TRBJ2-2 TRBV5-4 CASSPGQYTGELFF TGTGCCAGCAGCCCGGGGCAATACACCGGGGAGCTGTTTTTT
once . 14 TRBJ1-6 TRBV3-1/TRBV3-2 CASSQGRSSSPLHF TGTGCCAGCAGCCAAGGCAGGTCCTCCTCACCCCTCCACTTT
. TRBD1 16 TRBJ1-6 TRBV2 CASSHRTGVSNSPLHF TGTGCCAGCAGTCACCGGACAGGTGTCTCTAATTCACCCCTCCACTTT
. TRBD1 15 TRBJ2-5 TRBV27 CASSSSTGNGETQYF TGTGCCAGCAGTTCCTCGACAGGGAATGGGGAGACCCAGTACTTC